This T cell receptor beta chain was captured by sequencing in a study of blood T cell repertoires in COVID-19. The CDR3 spans 13 residues. CDR1 and CDR2 (germline): ENHRY, SYGVKD. Trimming stripped 2 bases from V and 4 bases from J, with 6 bases between. Original data processing: Reference gene primer amplification in the assay estimated nucleated cell counts. TCRdb keeps only in-frame clones here, not all; method: immunoSEQ multiplex PCR. The V and J calls and clone size are taken from that table; D and trimming were inferred from the DNA. Here the sample spans 150,000 to 200,000 clones, 76% being singletons. Grouping used clinical history reported by participants in a survey and questionnaire.

The rearrangement links TRBV10-3 to TRBJ2-1, with D possibly being TRBD2 (5 bases). The source is a woman aged 45-65 years with acute COVID-19. The sample was PBMCs or T cells enriched from blood (not recorded which). CDR3: CAISEEGYNEQFF. The CDR3 coding sequence is TGTGCCATCAGTGAGGAGGGTTACAATGAGCAGTTCTTC.